Below, 25 T cell receptor beta chains from the same sample are listed, as sequenced in a study of T cell responses to AZD1222 COVID-19 vaccine. Clones were read by immunoSEQ multiplex PCR, and TCRdb kept only the in-frame ones, dropping some. The repertoire holds over 150,000 clones, with 88% as singletons. The material was peripheral blood, obtained 28 days after the second AZD1222 dose. Every receptor here comes from an adult who received the AZD1222 COVID-19 vaccine.

The V gene is TRBV4-2, the J gene TRBJ2-7, with D unresolved. Trimming removed 1 base at V and 5 bases at J, with 12 bases between. Germline CDR1 reads LGHNA; CDR2 reads YNFKEQ. The CDR3 covers 14 residues. The CDR3 DNA reads TGTGCCAGCAGCCAAGTTCCTACAGATGACGAGCAGTACTTC. The encoded protein is CASSQVPTDDEQYF.

The V gene is TRBV7-2, the J gene TRBJ1-1, with D hard to call. Per the germline V gene, CDR1 is SGHTA and CDR2 is FQGNSA. V gave up 3 bases and J gave up 3 bases, with 11 bases separating them. The CDR3 is 14 amino acids. The CDR3, as DNA: TGTGCCAGCAGCTTGGGTCCCACTTACACTGAAGCTTTCTTT. Its protein is CASSLGPTYTEAFF. The full variable domain, with the rest looked up from reference TRBV7-2 and TRBJ1-1, is GAGVSQSPSNKVTEKGKDVELRCDPISGHTALYWYRQSLGQGLEFLIYFQGNSAPDKSGLPSDRFSAERTGGSVSTLTIQRTQQEDSAVYLCASSLGPTYTEAFFGQGTRLTVV.

The CDR3 reads CATSDPGQGPEQYF. The CDR3 bases are TGTGCCACCAGTGACCCGGGACAGGGGCCTGAGCAGTACTTC. The chain is built from TRBV24-1 and TRBJ2-7; 10 bases map to TRBD1. The CDR3 length is 14 residues. The germline gives CDR1 KGHDR, CDR2 SFDVKD. Trimming removed 4 bases from V and 7 bases from J; junction bases left unmatched: 6.

The chain is built from TRBV7-9 and TRBJ2-1; D is unclear. The germline V and J ends were trimmed by 2 bases and 4 bases, with 12 bases remaining between them. The germline gives CDR1 SEHNR, CDR2 FQNEAQ (reference sequence). This CDR3 contains 15 residues. The CDR3 nucleotides read TGTGCCAGCAGCTTAAAGGGCAGAGAGTACAATGAGCAGTTCTTC. This sequence encodes CASSLKGREYNEQFF.

This sequence joins TRBV5-4 and TRBJ2-5, with 7 bases lining up with TRBD1. The CDR3 spans 15 residues. V was clipped by 4 bases and J by 4 bases; unmatched bases: 10. The germline V gene has CDR1 SGHNT and CDR2 YYREEE (reference sequence). CDR3 in DNA: TGTGCCAGCAGCCGACGAGTAGGGGGCGGAGAGACCCAGTACTTC. Residues: CASSRRVGGGETQYF.

The chain combines TRBV5-6 with TRBJ2-5; 7 bases line up with TRBD1. Germline V gene lookup returns CDR1 SGHDT and CDR2 YYEEEE. V gave up 3 bases and J gave up 4 bases; unmatched junction bases: 18. CDR3 size: 18 residues. This CDR3 is CASSSLVRQGASPETQYF. CDR3 bases: TGTGCCAGCAGCTCCCTGGTACGACAGGGTGCTTCGCCAGAGACCCAGTACTTC.

This rearrangement joins TRBV9 to TRBJ1-3, with D maybe TRBD1 (5 bases). CDR3 length equals 14 residues. Looked up from germline, CDR1 is SGDLS and CDR2 is YYNGEE. Trimming took 3 bases from V and 2 from J, leaving 9 bases between them. CDR3 nucleotide sequence: TGTGCCAGCAGCGGACAGTCCGCTGGAAACACCATATATTTT. Protein sequence: CASSGQSAGNTIYF. Full variable domain (rest looked up from reference TRBV9 and TRBJ1-3): DSGVTQTPKHLITATGQRVTLRCSPRSGDLSVYWYQQSLDQGLQFLIQYYNGEERAKGNILERFSAQQFPDLHSELNLSSLELGDSALYFCASSGQSAGNTIYFGEGSWLTVV.

V usage is TRBV4-1 and J usage is TRBJ1-3; perhaps TRBD1 as D (5 bases). The CDR3 extends over 16 amino acids. CDR1 MGHRA and CDR2 YSYEKL come from the germline V gene. V was clipped by 4 bases and J by 0 bases, with 13 bases between them. DNA of the CDR3: TGCGCCAGCAGCCCCATTGGACACTACTCTGGAAACACCATATATTTT. The encoded protein is CASSPIGHYSGNTIYF.

V gene TRBV25-1 combines with J gene TRBJ2-7, with D possibly TRBD1 on 6 matching bases. This CDR3 comprises 18 residues. The germline gives CDR1 MGHDK, CDR2 SYGVNS. Trimming left V 3 bases short and J 2 bases short, with 23 bases between. This CDR3 is CASSDPQRPGVLAYEQYF. For the CDR3, the DNA is TGTGCCAGCAGTGACCCCCAACGGCCAGGGGTTTTAGCCTACGAGCAGTACTTC.

This clone has only a few counts. This rearrangement joins TRBV9 to TRBJ1-4, with 10 nucleotides matching TRBD1. V trimming: 4 bases; J trimming: 12 bases; junction bases outside the gene matches: 15. CDR1 and CDR2 from the germline V gene are SGDLS and YYNGEE. The CDR3 is 16 amino acids. CDR3 protein: CASSPTGQGGPEQLFF. As DNA, the CDR3 is TGTGCCAGCAGCCCCACCGGACAGGGGGGCCCCGAACAACTGTTTTTT.

This chain links TRBV19 with TRBJ2-7, with 9 bases matching TRBD1. The CDR3 has 15 amino acids. Per the germline V gene, CDR1 is LNHDA and CDR2 is SQIVND (reference sequence). V trimming: 5 bases; J trimming: 2 bases; junction bases outside the gene matches: 7. CDR3 nucleotides: TGTGCCAGTAGTGCCCCGGGACAGGGAGCCTACGAGCAGTACTTC. Translation gives CASSAPGQGAYEQYF. Filled out from reference TRBV19 and TRBJ2-7, the complete variable domain reads DGGITQSPKYLFRKEGQNVTLSCEQNLNHDAMYWYRQDPGQGLRLIYYSQIVNDFQKGDIAEGYSVSREKKESFPLTVTSAQKNPTAFYLCASSAPGQGAYEQYFGPGTRLTVT.

The rearrangement links TRBV29-1 to TRBJ2-5; the match to TRBD2 covers 8 bases. Germline lookup yields CDR1 SQVTM and CDR2 ANQGSEA. V dropped 5 bases and J dropped 0; count of bases not matched to a gene: 2. This CDR3 region has 13 residues. The CDR3 loop is CSVLSGNQETQYF. The CDR3 nucleotides read TGCAGCGTTCTTAGCGGGAACCAAGAGACCCAGTACTTC.

The DNA for the CDR3 is TGTGCCAGCAGTCCCCAGGGGGCGGGTAATGAGCAGTTCTTC. It codes for CASSPQGAGNEQFF. The chain uses TRBV6-6 and TRBJ2-1; TRBD1 matches at 8 bases. The V and J ends lost 5 bases and 7 bases, in that order; junction bases with no gene match: 7. The CDR3 covers 14 residues. In germline, CDR1 is MNHNY, CDR2 SVGAGI (reference sequence).

For this clone: The junction departs from germline at one end; a sequencing error may be responsible. The chain links TRBV30 to TRBJ1-3; D remains unclear. CDR3 length: 13 residues. Germline CDR1 and CDR2: GTSNPN and SVGIG (reference sequence). CDR3: CARRPNSGNTIYF. The CDR3 DNA reads TGTGCCCGGAGACCGAACTCTGGAAACACCATATATTTT.

V and J are TRBV29-1 and TRBJ1-1; possible D gene TRBD1, 6 bases. From germline, CDR1 is SQVTM and CDR2 ANQGSEA. Trimming shortened V by 6 bases and J by 1 base, and 12 bases separated the two germline ends. The CDR3 contains 13 residues. The CDR3 loop reads CSVRGHTNTEAFF. CDR3 coding DNA: TGCAGCGTCCGGGGACACACGAACACTGAAGCTTTCTTT.

J is TRBJ2-5 and V is TRBV2; 9 bases are shared with TRBD2. With 2 bases clipped from V and 3 bases from J, the junction kept 10 bases outside the gene matches. Germline V gene lookup returns CDR1 SNHLY and CDR2 FYNNEI. This CDR3 contains 17 residues. CDR3 bases: TGTGCCAGCAGTGAATCCCCCGGACTAGCGATAAAAGAGACCCAGTACTTC. It yields the protein CASSESPGLAIKETQYF.

The rearrangement links TRBV4-1 to TRBJ1-2; D call uncertain. V was pared by 0 bases and J by 0 bases, with 8 bases between. This CDR3 comprises 15 residues. Germline-derived CDR1 and CDR2 are MGHRA and YSYEKL. The CDR3 protein is CASSQDLTANYGYTF. CDR3 DNA sequence: TGCGCCAGCAGCCAAGATCTCACAGCTAACTATGGCTACACCTTC.

This clone was counted a single time. V is TRBV12-3 or TRBV12-4 and J is TRBJ1-1; unclear D gene. CDR3 length equals 13 residues. V was shortened by 2 bases and J by 8 bases, with 12 bases between the two germline ends. CDR3 nucleotides: TGTGCCAGCAGTTTATCATCAAGGGCAGAAGCTTTCTTT. It specifies CASSLSSRAEAFF.

This clone was observed once. The V call is TRBV10-1, the J call TRBJ2-3; TRBD2 aligns across 11 bases. Germline loops: CDR1 WNHNN, CDR2 SYGVQD (reference sequence). This CDR3 spans 16 amino acids. Trimming at V came to 3 bases and at J to 1 base, leaving 3 bases not matched to a gene. CDR3 in amino acids: CASSDQLAGGTDTQYF. The CDR3 nucleotides read TGCGCCAGCAGTGACCAACTAGCGGGGGGCACAGATACGCAGTATTTT.

The chain employs TRBV5-5 and TRBJ2-7, with D tentatively TRBD1 (6 bases). CDR1 and CDR2 from the germline V gene are SGHKS and YYEKEE (reference sequence). This CDR3 contains 17 residues. V lost 5 bases and J 2 bases, leaving 23 bases between the germline ends. CDR3 sequence (DNA): TGTGCCAGCAGGACCGGGACAAGGAACAGTGGGGCCTACGAGCAGTACTTC. Its translation: CASRTGTRNSGAYEQYF.

The gene calls are TRBV18 and TRBJ2-7; the match to TRBD2 covers 7 bases. J lost 1 base, V lost 2 bases, and 2 bases had no gene match. Germline V gene sequence: CDR1 KGHSH, CDR2 LQKENI. This CDR3 spans 14 amino acids. CDR3 loop: CASSPGLVSYEQYF. Here the CDR3 DNA reads TGTGCCAGCTCACCAGGACTAGTTTCCTACGAGCAGTACTTC.

Notes on this clone: The same CDR3 can be traced to other DNA sequences in this sample. The CDR3 coding sequence is TGCAGCGTTGGGGGAGGCAATCAGCCCCAGCATTTT. It translates to CSVGGGNQPQHF. The chain joins TRBV29-1 to TRBJ1-5, with D unclear. V gave up 4 bases and J gave up 2 bases, with 6 bases separating them. This CDR3 contains 12 residues. From germline, CDR1 is SQVTM and CDR2 ANQGSEA.

The chain combines TRBV19 with TRBJ2-7, with D perhaps matching TRBD2 (5 bases). In germline, CDR1 is LNHDA, CDR2 SQIVND (reference sequence). V lost 3 bases and J lost 3, with 15 bases in between. This CDR3 is built from 15 residues. The CDR3 sequence: CASSIPSGEGYEQYF. DNA for the CDR3: TGTGCCAGTAGTATCCCGTCCGGGGAAGGCTACGAGCAGTACTTC. The whole variable domain, remainder taken from reference TRBV19 and TRBJ2-7, is DGGITQSPKYLFRKEGQNVTLSCEQNLNHDAMYWYRQDPGQGLRLIYYSQIVNDFQKGDIAEGYSVSREKKESFPLTVTSAQKNPTAFYLCASSIPSGEGYEQYFGPGTRLTVT.

The chain recombines TRBV11-2 with TRBJ1-3; D not certain. The CDR3 loop spans 16 amino acids. V was clipped by 2 bases and J by 2 bases, with 13 bases between them. Germline lookup yields CDR1 SGHAT and CDR2 FQNNGV. The CDR3 is CASSLRVERTGNTIYF. CDR3 bases: TGTGCCAGCAGCTTAAGGGTGGAGAGAACTGGAAACACCATATATTTT. The entire variable domain, with the rest obtained from reference TRBV11-2 and TRBJ1-3, is as follows: EAGVAQSPRYKIIEKRQSVAFWCNPISGHATLYWYQQILGQGPKLLIQFQNNGVVDDSQLPKDRFSAERLKGVDSTLKIQPAKLEDSAVYLCASSLRVERTGNTIYFGEGSWLTVV.

This rearrangement joins TRBV10-3 to TRBJ1-1; 7 positions agree with TRBD1. The CDR3 extends over 13 amino acids. Germline V gives CDR1 ENHRY, CDR2 SYGVKD. V shed 6 bases, J shed 0 bases, and the junction held 1 base outside the gene matches. CDR3 DNA: TGTGCCATCAGGACAGGGATGAACACTGAAGCTTTCTTT. Translating it yields CAIRTGMNTEAFF.